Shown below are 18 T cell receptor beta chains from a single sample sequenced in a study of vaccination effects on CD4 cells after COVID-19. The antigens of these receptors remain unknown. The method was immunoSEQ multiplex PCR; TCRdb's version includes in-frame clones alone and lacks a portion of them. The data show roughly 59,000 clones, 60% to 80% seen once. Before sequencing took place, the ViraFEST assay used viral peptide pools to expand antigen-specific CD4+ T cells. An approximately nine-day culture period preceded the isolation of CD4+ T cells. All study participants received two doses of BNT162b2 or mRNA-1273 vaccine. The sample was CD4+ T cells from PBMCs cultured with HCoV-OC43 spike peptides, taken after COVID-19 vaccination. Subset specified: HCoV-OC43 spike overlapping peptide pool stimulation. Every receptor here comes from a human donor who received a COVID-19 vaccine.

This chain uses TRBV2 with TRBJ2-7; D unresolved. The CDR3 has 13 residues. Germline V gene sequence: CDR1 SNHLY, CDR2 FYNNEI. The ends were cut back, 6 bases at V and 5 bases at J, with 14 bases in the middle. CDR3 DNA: TGTGCCAGCAGATCGAGAGCAATCCACGAGCAGTACGTC. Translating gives CASRSRAIHEQYV.

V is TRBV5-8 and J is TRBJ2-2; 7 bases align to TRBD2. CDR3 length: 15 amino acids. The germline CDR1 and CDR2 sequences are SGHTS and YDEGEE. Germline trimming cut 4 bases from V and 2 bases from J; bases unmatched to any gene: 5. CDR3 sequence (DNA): TGTGCCAGCAGCCGGAGCGGGGCTAACACCGGGGAGCTGTTTTTT. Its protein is CASSRSGANTGELFF.

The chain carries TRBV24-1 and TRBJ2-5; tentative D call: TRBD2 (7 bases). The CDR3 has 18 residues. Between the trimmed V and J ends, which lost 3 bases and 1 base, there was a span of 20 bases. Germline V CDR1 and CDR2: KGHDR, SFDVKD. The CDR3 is CATSDARSGGGFQETQYF. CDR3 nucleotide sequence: TGTGCCACCAGTGATGCTAGGTCCGGCGGGGGCTTCCAAGAGACCCAGTACTTC.

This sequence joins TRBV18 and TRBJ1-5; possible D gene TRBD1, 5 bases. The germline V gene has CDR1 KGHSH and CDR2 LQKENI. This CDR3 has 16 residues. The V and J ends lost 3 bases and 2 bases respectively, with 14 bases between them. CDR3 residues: CASSPPQGGGNQPQHF. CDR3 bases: TGTGCCAGCTCACCCCCGCAAGGAGGGGGCAATCAGCCCCAGCATTTT.

Written as DNA, the CDR3 is TGTGCCAGCAGCCAACTGGGGGCGTTAACCTACGAGCAGTACGTC. It encodes CASSQLGALTYEQYV. The chain couples TRBV14 to TRBJ2-7; a possible D gene is TRBD1 (6 bases). Germline assignment: CDR1 SGHDN and CDR2 FVKESK. This CDR3 has 15 amino acids. V was pared by 2 bases and J by 2 bases, with 13 bases between.

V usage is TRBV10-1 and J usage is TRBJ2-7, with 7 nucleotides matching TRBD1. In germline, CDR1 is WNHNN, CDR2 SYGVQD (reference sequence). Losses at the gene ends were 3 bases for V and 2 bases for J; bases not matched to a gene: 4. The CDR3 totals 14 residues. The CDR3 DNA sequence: TGCGCCAGCAGTGATGGGACAGCAACCTACGAGCAGTACGTC. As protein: CASSDGTATYEQYV.

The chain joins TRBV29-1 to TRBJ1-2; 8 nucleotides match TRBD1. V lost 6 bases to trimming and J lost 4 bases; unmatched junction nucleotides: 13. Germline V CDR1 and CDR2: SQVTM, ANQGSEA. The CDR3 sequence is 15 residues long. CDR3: CSVNTDRAFGYGYTF. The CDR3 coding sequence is TGCAGCGTGAATACGGACAGGGCCTTCGGCTATGGCTACACCTTC.

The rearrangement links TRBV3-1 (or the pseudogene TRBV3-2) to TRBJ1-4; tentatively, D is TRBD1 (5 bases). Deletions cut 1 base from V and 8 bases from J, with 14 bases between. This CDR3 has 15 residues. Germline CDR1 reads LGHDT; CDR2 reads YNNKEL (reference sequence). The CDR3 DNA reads TGTGCCAGCAGCCAAGGAAAACAGGAGCGCGAAAAACTGTTTTTT. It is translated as CASSQGKQEREKLFF.

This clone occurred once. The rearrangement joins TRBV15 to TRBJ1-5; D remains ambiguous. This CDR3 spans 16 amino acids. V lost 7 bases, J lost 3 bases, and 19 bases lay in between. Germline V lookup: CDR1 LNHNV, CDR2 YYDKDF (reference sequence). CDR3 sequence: CATKITPGRDNQPQHF. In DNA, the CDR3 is TGTGCCACCAAAATCACTCCGGGTCGAGACAATCAGCCCCAGCATTTT.

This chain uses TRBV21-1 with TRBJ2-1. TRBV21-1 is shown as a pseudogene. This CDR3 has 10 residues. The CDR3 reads CARDDPREFF. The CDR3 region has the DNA TGTGCCAGGGATGACCCTAGGGAGTTCTTC.

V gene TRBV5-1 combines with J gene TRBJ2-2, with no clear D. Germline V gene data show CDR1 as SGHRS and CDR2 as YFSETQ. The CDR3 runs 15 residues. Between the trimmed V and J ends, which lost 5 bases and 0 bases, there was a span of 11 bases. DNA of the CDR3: TGCGCCAGCAGACGTGACCCTGCGAACACCGGGGAGCTGTTTTTT. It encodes CASRRDPANTGELFF.

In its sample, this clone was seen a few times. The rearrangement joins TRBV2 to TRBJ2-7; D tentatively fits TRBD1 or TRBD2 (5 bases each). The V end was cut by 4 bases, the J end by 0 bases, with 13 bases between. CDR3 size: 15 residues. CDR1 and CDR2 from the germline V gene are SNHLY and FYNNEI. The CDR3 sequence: CASSGGRESSYEQYV. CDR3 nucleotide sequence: TGTGCCAGCAGTGGGGGCAGGGAGAGCTCCTACGAGCAGTACGTC.

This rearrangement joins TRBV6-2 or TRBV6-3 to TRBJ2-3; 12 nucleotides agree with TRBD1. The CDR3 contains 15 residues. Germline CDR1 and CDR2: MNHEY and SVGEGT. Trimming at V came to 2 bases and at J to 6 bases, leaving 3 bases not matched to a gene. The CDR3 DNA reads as TGTGCCAGCAGTTACGGGACAGGGGGCTTGGATACGCAGTATTTT. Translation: CASSYGTGGLDTQYF.

This CDR3 reads CASTPWGQWGQPQHF. The CDR3 DNA sequence: TGTGCCAGTACCCCGTGGGGACAATGGGGTCAGCCCCAGCATTTT. This sequence joins TRBV19 and TRBJ1-5, with D maybe TRBD1 (6 bases). Trimming left V 7 bases short and J 6 bases short, with 19 bases between. CDR1 LNHDA and CDR2 SQIVND come from the germline V gene (reference sequence). The CDR3 contains 15 residues.

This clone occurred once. The CDR3 coding sequence is TGTGCCAGCAGGACCCAATACAGGGGAGGCGGCTACACCTTC. Its translation is CASRTQYRGGGYTF. This chain uses TRBV7-9 with TRBJ1-2; 7 bases are a match to TRBD1. Losses at the gene ends were 6 bases for V and 8 bases for J; bases not matched to a gene: 12. This CDR3 has 14 amino acids. Germline values: CDR1 SEHNR, CDR2 FQNEAQ (reference sequence). Complete variable domain (other parts from reference TRBV7-9 and TRBJ1-2): DTGVSQNPRHKITKRGQNVTFRCDPISEHNRLYWYRQTLGQGPEFLTYFQNEAQLEKSRLLSDRFSAERPKGSFSTLEIQRTEQGDSAMYLCASRTQYRGGGYTFGSGTRLTVV.

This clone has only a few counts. CDR3 amino acids: CASSPRGGTEAFF. The CDR3 DNA reads as TGTGCCAGCAGCCCCCGGGGTGGCACTGAAGCTTTCTTT. The chain combines TRBV7-2 with TRBJ1-1; D is unresolved. Germline loops: CDR1 SGHTA, CDR2 FQGNSA. The CDR3 length is 13 residues. V lost 5 bases to trimming and J lost 4 bases, with 11 bases between them.

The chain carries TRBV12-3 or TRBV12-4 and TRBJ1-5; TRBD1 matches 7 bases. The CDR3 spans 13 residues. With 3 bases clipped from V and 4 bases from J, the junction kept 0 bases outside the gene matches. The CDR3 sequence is CASSLTGNQPQHF. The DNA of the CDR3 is TGTGCCAGCAGTTTGACAGGGAATCAGCCCCAGCATTTT.

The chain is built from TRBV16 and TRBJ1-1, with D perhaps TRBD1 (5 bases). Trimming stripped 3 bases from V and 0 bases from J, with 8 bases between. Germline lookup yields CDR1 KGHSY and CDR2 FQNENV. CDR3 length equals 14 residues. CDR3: CASSQRQLNTEAFF. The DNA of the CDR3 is TGTGCCAGCAGCCAGCGACAGCTGAACACTGAAGCTTTCTTT.